Listed below are T cell receptor beta chains from one sample, sequenced in a study of OX40 agonist ivuxolimab in advanced cancers. Using immunoSEQ multiplex PCR, the repertoire was profiled, and TCRdb retains in-frame clones only, with some absent. The table lists about 54,000 clones, 75% to 90% of them singletons. The input for sequencing was CD4+ or CD8+ T cells sorted from blood, taken in a trial of the OX40 agonist ivuxolimab. Receptors were obtained from an adult with an advanced solid tumor such as melanoma, head and neck, liver or kidney cancer. Both conserved end residues are trimmed from each CDR3.

TRBJ1-2 TRBV18 ASSPYSGAGDYGYT
TRBJ2-2 TRBV6-4 ASRGLNTGELF
TRBJ2-7 TRBV18 ASSPRTVPYEQY
TRBJ2-6 TRBV5-4 ASSLMGPGANVLT
TRBJ2-1 TRBV5-1 ASRISLNNEQF
TRBJ2-7 TRBV6-5 ASTPTEQIYEQY
TRBJ2-5 TRBV6-1 ASSVSGRGGQY
TRBJ1-5 TRBV9 ASSVSGTVGQPQH
TRBJ2-7 TRBV10-3 AILKDRAPYEQY
TRBJ2-7 TRBV5-4 ASSLGTSSSYEQY
TRBJ2-7 TRBV6-5 ASRGRVGSYEQY
TRBJ1-1 TRBV11-2 ASSLPRHTEAF
TRBJ2-1 TRBV10-2 ASSRLSYNEQF
TRBJ2-3 TRBV7-9 ASSSGFTDTQY
TRBJ2-2 TRBV7-9 ASSRAGTENTGELF
TRBJ2-1 TRBV13 ASSLASNQQF
TRBJ2-1 TRBV4-3 ASSQGLLGYYNEQF